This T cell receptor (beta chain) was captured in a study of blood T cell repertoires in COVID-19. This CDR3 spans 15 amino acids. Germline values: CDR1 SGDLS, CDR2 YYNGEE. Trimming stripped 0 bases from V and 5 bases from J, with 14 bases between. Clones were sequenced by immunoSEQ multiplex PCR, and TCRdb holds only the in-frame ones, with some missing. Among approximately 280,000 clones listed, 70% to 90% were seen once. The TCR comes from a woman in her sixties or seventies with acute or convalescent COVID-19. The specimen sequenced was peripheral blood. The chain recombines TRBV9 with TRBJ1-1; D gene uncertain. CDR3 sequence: CASSVAERAWTEAFF. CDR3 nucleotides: TGTGCCAGCAGCGTAGCTGAACGAGCATGGACTGAAGCTTTCTTT.